These 20 T cell receptor beta chains originate from one sample sequenced in a study of blood T cells in healthy people across ages (dated by TCRdb to between 2015 and 2016). Library prep was done by 5' RACE. Instrument on record: Illumina HiSeq 2500. A second roughly 7 to 12 cycle PCR used a sample-barcoded 5' primer and a J-beta primer mix. TCRdb took the public reads, trimmed them with fastp at Q25, ran MiXCR for clone calling and kept in-frame beta chains. Merged by CDR3 protein, the rows form single entries marked with the most common genes and DNA. This sample comprises around 800,000 distinct CDR3 sequences, 44% of them detected only once. About a fifth of the sample lies in the top ten. The sample taken for sequencing was blood. These receptor sequences come from a man aged 60 to 69 in good health.

This clonotype was counted only a few times. V is TRBV2 and J is TRBJ2-3; tentatively, D is TRBD2 (6 bases). Germline V gene lookup returns CDR1 SNHLY and CDR2 FYNNEI. This CDR3 has 13 amino acids. V was trimmed by 7 bases and J by 0 bases, leaving 8 bases between them. CDR3: CASKRASTDTQYF. CDR3 sequence (DNA): TGTGCCAGCAAGCGGGCTAGCACAGATACGCAGTATTTT.

There are many counts of this clonotype. The genes are TRBV29-1 and TRBJ2-4; D unresolved. V was pared by 3 bases and J by 0 bases, with 12 bases between. Germline V gene sequence: CDR1 SQVTM, CDR2 ANQGSEA. The CDR3 has 15 amino acids. CDR3 region: CSVEVNTVAKNIQYF. The CDR3 bases are TGCAGCGTTGAGGTGAACACCGTAGCCAAAAACATTCAGTACTTC.

On this clonotype itself: Sequence at one end of the junction differs from germline and may be a read error. V gene TRBV9 combines with J gene TRBJ1-1; D gene unclear. Germline V gives CDR1 SGDLS, CDR2 YYNGEE. The CDR3 contains 13 residues. In DNA form, the CDR3 reads TGTGCCGGCAGCGTAGGTGTGCTCACTGAAGCTTTCTTT. The encoded protein is CAGSVGVLTEAFF.

The CDR3 bases are TGTGCCAGCTCACTACAACTCCCCCAAGACAGGGGACTCGGTCAGCCCCAGCATTTT. This gives the protein CASSLQLPQDRGLGQPQHF. The chain carries TRBV18 and TRBJ1-5; the match to TRBD1 covers 8 bases. The CDR3 runs to 19 residues. CDR1 KGHSH and CDR2 LQKENI come from the germline V gene. The trim removed 4 bases at V and 6 bases at J, leaving 20 bases unmatched.

V gene TRBV12-3 or TRBV12-4 combines with J gene TRBJ2-1, with 8 nucleotides matching TRBD1. The V gene end was trimmed by 4 bases and the J gene end by 14 bases; junction bases not matched to a gene: 4. The length of the CDR3 is 11 residues. The CDR3 DNA follows: TGTGCCAGCAGTTCAAGACAGGGGAAGTTCTTC. Its protein product is CASSSRQGKFF.

The table lists this clonotype with a few counts. This rearrangement joins TRBV3-1 to TRBJ2-3, with 9 bases that match TRBD1. Trimming took 1 base from V and 2 from J; bases not matched to a gene: 4. The CDR3 totals 16 residues. The germline CDR1 and CDR2 sequences are LGHDT and YNNKEL (reference sequence). CDR3 sequence (DNA): TGTGCCAGCAGCCAAGCCGGGACAGGGAACACAGATACGCAGTATTTT. Its translation: CASSQAGTGNTDTQYF.

The chain employs TRBV6-2 or TRBV6-3 and TRBJ2-4, with 7 bases that match TRBD1. This CDR3 contains 17 residues. The V segment lost 5 bases and the J segment 0 bases; nucleotides outside the gene matches: 10. Germline CDR1 MNHEY, CDR2 SVGEGT. CDR3 DNA: TGTGCCAGCAGTGTGGCCTATAGGGGGCTAGCCAAAAACATTCAGTACTTC. It yields the protein CASSVAYRGLAKNIQYF.

V usage is TRBV5-1 and J usage is TRBJ2-1, with D maybe TRBD1 (6 bases). Trimming removed 4 bases at V and 5 bases at J, with 10 bases between. Per the germline V gene, CDR1 is SGHRS and CDR2 is YFSETQ. This CDR3 contains 13 residues. CDR3 region: CASSGGPNNEQFF. In DNA, the CDR3 is TGCGCCAGCAGCGGGGGCCCTAACAATGAGCAGTTCTTC.

This clonotype was recorded a few times. The genes are TRBV7-4 and TRBJ2-7; no reliable D call. CDR3 size: 14 residues. Trimming took off 2 bases at V and 2 bases at J, with 10 bases between the two ends. Germline-derived CDR1 and CDR2 are SGHVT and SQSDAQ. CDR3 nucleotides: TGTGCCAGCAGCTTAAGTGGGGATACCTACGAGCAGTACTTC. Translated, it gives CASSLSGDTYEQYF.

The J gene is TRBJ1-6, the V gene TRBV2; D unresolved. The CDR3 has 15 residues. CDR1 and CDR2 from the germline V gene are SNHLY and FYNNEI. V was shortened by 6 bases and J by 0 bases, with 9 bases between the two germline ends. The CDR3 spells CASSQRSSYNSPLHF. For the CDR3, the DNA is TGTGCCAGCAGCCAGCGGAGCTCCTATAATTCACCCCTCCACTTT.

The chain uses TRBV3-1 and TRBJ2-4, with 9 bases lining up with TRBD2. Judging by the DNA end, TRBJ2-5 fits better; the J call may be wrong. Per the germline V gene, CDR1 is LGHDT and CDR2 is YNNKEL (reference sequence). This CDR3 region has 17 residues. CDR3 amino acids: CASSQGLGLAGKETQYF. DNA for the CDR3: TGTGCCAGCAGCCAAGGTTTGGGCCTAGCGGGGAAGGAGACCCAGTACTTC.

V is TRBV4-3 and J is TRBJ1-3, with D tentatively TRBD1 (6 bases). This CDR3 has 18 residues. Germline values: CDR1 LGHNA, CDR2 YSLEER. Trimming removed 1 base at V and 4 bases at J, with 20 bases between. CDR3 DNA sequence: TGCGCCAGCAGCCAAGTGTACGGACACAGGGCCTCCGGAAACACCATATATTTT. Amino acid sequence: CASSQVYGHRASGNTIYF.

This clonotype was detected a few times. The J gene is TRBJ2-7, the V gene TRBV30, with unresolved D. V lost 4 bases and J 2 bases, leaving 3 bases between the germline ends. Germline V CDR1 and CDR2: GTSNPN, SVGIG (reference sequence). The CDR3 is 10 amino acids. The CDR3 sequence: CAWIAYEQYF. In DNA form, the CDR3 reads TGTGCCTGGATCGCCTACGAGCAGTACTTC.

V and J are TRBV28 and TRBJ1-1; 8 bases are a match to TRBD1. Trimming removed 5 bases from V and 4 bases from J; junction bases left unmatched: 9. The length of the CDR3 is 15 residues. The germline V gene encodes CDR1 MDHEN and CDR2 SYDVKM. The CDR3 nucleotides read TGTGCCAGCAGTCTATCAGGGGGCTGGGGCACTGAAGCTTTCTTT. Encoded protein: CASSLSGGWGTEAFF.

About this clonotype itself: The junction differs from germline at one of its ends, possibly a read error. V is TRBV12-3 or TRBV12-4 and J is TRBJ2-3, with a tentative D call TRBD2 (6 bases). There are 14 residues in the CDR3. The DNA of the CDR3 is TGTGCCAGCAGTTTGCTAACTAGCACAGGTACGCAGTATTTT. Residues: CASSLLTSTGTQYF.

The genes are TRBV20-1 and TRBJ2-7; D is perhaps TRBD1 or TRBD2 (5 bases each). Near its end, the DNA agrees better with TRBJ2-5, so the J call may be wrong. CDR1 and CDR2 (germline): DFQATT, SNEGSKA (reference sequence). The CDR3 has 13 residues. The CDR3 bases are TGCAGTGCCCCACGGCCAGGGAGAGAGACCCAGTACTTC. It translates to CSAPRPGRETQYF.

The V gene is TRBV20-1, the J gene TRBJ2-1; 7 bases line up with TRBD1. Per germline, CDR1 DFQATT and CDR2 SNEGSKA (reference sequence). The CDR3 has 15 amino acids. J lost 8 bases, V lost 4 bases, and 14 bases had no gene match. As DNA, the CDR3 is TGCAGTGCTACGGGGCCGGGACAGCCCGTTTATGAGCAGTTCTTC. Protein sequence: CSATGPGQPVYEQFF.

The chain links TRBV4-1 to TRBJ2-1; D possibly corresponds to TRBD2 (6 bases). V was cut by 4 bases and J by 5 bases, with 18 bases left in between. CDR1 is MGHRA and CDR2 is YSYEKL in the germline V gene. The CDR3 sequence is 16 residues long. The CDR3 coding sequence is TGCGCCAGCAGCCGAGCTCCGGGAGAGAAAAACAATGAGCAGTTCTTC. Translating it yields CASSRAPGEKNNEQFF.

V is TRBV4-1 and J is TRBJ1-1, with 9 bases lining up with TRBD1. Germline CDR1 is MGHRA and CDR2 is YSYEKL. The CDR3 has 16 amino acids. The ends lost 3 bases at V and 0 bases at J; junction bases unmatched: 5. In nucleotides, the CDR3 is TGCGCCAGCAGCCATATACAGGGGGCCATGAACACTGAAGCTTTCTTT. The encoded protein is CASSHIQGAMNTEAFF.

The V gene is TRBV7-2, the J gene TRBJ2-4; D not resolved. CDR1 and CDR2 (germline): SGHTA, FQGNSA. V was pared by 5 bases and J by 5 bases, with 10 bases between. This CDR3 comprises 13 residues. The CDR3 loop is CASSPTKQNIQYF. In nucleotides, the CDR3 is TGTGCCAGCAGCCCAACCAAGCAAAACATTCAGTACTTC.